This is a list of T cell receptor beta chains from one sample in a study of T cell responses to AZD1222 COVID-19 vaccine. Some clones are missing from TCRdb's copy, which holds only in-frame ones; the method was immunoSEQ multiplex PCR. This sample has 89,000 or so clones, with approximately 88% found just once. Sequenced here: peripheral blood, sampled on day 0 of AZD1222 vaccination. The receptors stem from an adult in good health. Each CDR3 is given with its conserved first and last residue. D genes are given only for firm matches. The listing skips clone size in some rows; elsewhere it reads once, few, many or a size class.

cdr3_aa	clone_size	j_call	d_call	v_call
CASSDESGANVLTF	few	TRBJ2-6	-	TRBV6-4
CASSPGADSTIYF	-	TRBJ1-3	-	TRBV18
CASTSTGGLEQYF	few	TRBJ2-7	TRBD1	TRBV10-2
CASSADRVTKNIQYF	-	TRBJ2-4	TRBD1	TRBV2
CASSLGYEKLFF	-	TRBJ1-4	-	TRBV12-3/TRBV12-4
CASNSQNTDTQYF	once	TRBJ2-3	-	TRBV19
CASSQASGSGYTF	-	TRBJ1-2	-	TRBV3-1/TRBV3-2
CASSPGGTGVQPQHF	-	TRBJ1-5	TRBD1	TRBV5-1
CAATGRNTEAFF	-	TRBJ1-1	-	TRBV27
CASSLGTGPYEQYF	-	TRBJ2-7	TRBD1	TRBV5-1
CASRLAGGDEQFF	-	TRBJ2-1	TRBD2	TRBV11-2
CASSNPWASGSYEQYF	-	TRBJ2-7	TRBD2	TRBV28
CASSDYSADTQYF	-	TRBJ2-3	-	TRBV6-1
CASSIKVANSPLHF	-	TRBJ1-6	-	TRBV19
CASSLRGSPLHF	-	TRBJ1-6	-	TRBV3-1/TRBV3-2
CASIKRSGSSYNEQFF	-	TRBJ2-1	TRBD2	TRBV7-9
CATSDLDSEQFF	-	TRBJ2-1	-	TRBV24-1
CASSQEVGEQYF	few	TRBJ2-7	-	TRBV4-1
CATSRGDPYNEQFF	once	TRBJ2-1	-	TRBV15
CATSRKPGPATNAQYF	-	TRBJ2-3	-	TRBV15
CASSFQPKTGPSYNEQFF	-	TRBJ2-1	-	TRBV13
CASSSTLAGDVDEQFF	-	TRBJ2-1	TRBD2	TRBV5-1
CASSLAGTGGYYEQYF	-	TRBJ2-7	TRBD1	TRBV5-1
CATSRVSGEGREQFF	-	TRBJ2-1	TRBD2	TRBV15
CASSPWRETQYF	-	TRBJ2-5	-	TRBV2
CASSVSPGTNEKLFF	-	TRBJ1-4	-	TRBV2
CASSTKPTGYCYLYEQYF	-	TRBJ2-7	-	TRBV21-1
CASSVGGGVSFSQPQHF	-	TRBJ1-5	-	TRBV2
CATSRDPGTEAFF	-	TRBJ1-1	-	TRBV15
CASSVDPGGYEQYF	-	TRBJ2-7	TRBD1	TRBV9
CASSRMDRGRGVEQFF	-	TRBJ2-1	TRBD1	TRBV11-2
CASSQGTGSYEQYF	-	TRBJ2-7	TRBD1	TRBV3-1/TRBV3-2
CASSTPGGHTEAFF	-	TRBJ1-1	-	TRBV28
CASSAGPSSYEQYF	-	TRBJ2-7	-	TRBV18
CASSSPDRGDYGYTF	-	TRBJ1-2	TRBD1	TRBV6-5
CASRLDPDNSPLHF	-	TRBJ1-6	-	TRBV6-4
CATSKGGKAEAFF	-	TRBJ1-1	-	TRBV24-1
CASSLTGLAGRITDTQYF	-	TRBJ2-3	TRBD2	TRBV28
CASSPRGGFEQYF	-	TRBJ2-7	-	TRBV19
CASSNNGAKNIQYF	-	TRBJ2-4	-	TRBV6-5